The rows below give T cell receptor beta chains drawn from one sample of a study of T cell repertoires in cytomegalovirus infection. One entry per CDR3 protein, called by TCRdb with MiXCR from the reads. The top ten clones hold under 9% of a sample with some 400,000 distinct CDR3 sequences, 18% of them seen once. The material sequenced was PBMCs. These receptors were taken from a human donor in good health (CMV status not recorded). Some clones in this sample may be carry-over from other donors' samples. Each CDR3 is given with its conserved first and last residue. The D gene is left open where the match is weak. Only part of the rows carry a size: once, few, many, or a class if the clone is expanded.

V gene	clone size	J gene	D gene	CDR3 length	CDR3 DNA	CDR3 protein
TRBV7-2	many	TRBJ2-3	.	15	TGTGCCAGCAGCTTAGCGCCGGGGTCCCCCGATACGCAGTATTTT	CASSLAPGSPDTQYF
TRBV7-2	many	TRBJ2-5	.	14	TGTGCCAGCAGCTCTCGGGACGGAATGAAGACCCAGTACTTC	CASSSRDGMKTQYF
TRBV6-2/TRBV6-3	.	TRBJ1-1	.	11	TGTGCCAGCAGTCAGAGCACTGAAGCTTTCTTT	CASSQSTEAFF
TRBV4-1	many	TRBJ2-1	TRBD1	16	TGCGCCAGCAGCCAGGCCCCCGGGACAGGTTACAATGAGCAGTTCTTC	CASSQAPGTGYNEQFF
TRBV11-2	.	TRBJ1-5	.	14	TGTGCCAGCAGTAATACAGGTTACAATCAGCCCCAGCATTTT	CASSNTGYNQPQHF
TRBV4-1	.	TRBJ2-7	.	14	TGCGCCAGCAGCCAAGGGGGCGTAAAGTACGAGCAGTACTTC	CASSQGGVKYEQYF
TRBV5-1	.	TRBJ2-1	TRBD1	15	TGCGCCAGCAGCTCCCGGGACAGGGGGGTCCATGAGCAGTTCTTC	CASSSRDRGVHEQFF
TRBV29-1	.	TRBJ2-3	.	13	TGCAGCGTTGCTAGGGAAAGCACAGATACGCAGTATTTT	CSVARESTDTQYF
TRBV4-1	.	TRBJ1-5	.	12	TGCGCCAGCAGCGGAAAATCGGGGCCCCAGCATTTT	CASSGKSGPQHF
TRBV7-2	many	TRBJ1-5	.	15	TGTGCCAGCAGCTCGTCCGGGACAACCAATCAGCCCCAGCATTTT	CASSSSGTTNQPQHF
TRBV12-3/TRBV12-4	many	TRBJ1-2	.	12	TGTGCCAGCAGTTTTTCCCGAGGTGGCTACACCTTC	CASSFSRGGYTF
TRBV24-1	few	TRBJ2-1	.	12	TGTGCCTCAGGAGTCACGGGGAATGAGCAGTTCTTC	CASGVTGNEQFF
TRBV14	.	TRBJ1-5	.	14	TGTGCCAGCAGCCAAGCAGGTTGGAATCAGCCCCAGCATTTT	CASSQAGWNQPQHF
TRBV6-2/TRBV6-3	.	TRBJ2-1	TRBD2	14	TGTGCCAGCGGGACTAGCGGGGAGTACAATGAGCAGTTCTTC	CASGTSGEYNEQFF
TRBV5-5	.	TRBJ2-5	.	14	TGTGCCAGCAGCTTATTTGGGGTGCAGGAGACCCAGTACTTC	CASSLFGVQETQYF
TRBV20-1	few	TRBJ1-6	.	13	TGCAGTGCTAGGTTCTCACCTGGTTCACCCCTCCACTTT	CSARFSPGSPLHF
TRBV20-1	.	TRBJ2-7	.	12	TGCAGTGCTAGGTTGGGTACCTACGAGCAGTACTTC	CSARLGTYEQYF
TRBV4-1	many	TRBJ1-2	TRBD1	14	TGCGCCAGCAGCCTTCGACAGGGGAACTATGGCTACACCTTC	CASSLRQGNYGYTF
TRBV4-1	many	TRBJ2-1	.	15	TGTGCCAGCAGCCAAGATTGGGACTTCGACAATGAGCAGTTCTTC	CASSQDWDFDNEQFF
TRBV7-9	.	TRBJ2-2	TRBD1	17	TGTGCCAGCAGTCCAACTATGAGGACAGGGGACACCGGGGAGCTGTTTTTT	CASSPTMRTGDTGELFF
TRBV7-2	many	TRBJ2-7	.	15	TGTGCCAGCAGCCCAGGACCCAAGGCTCGCTACGAGCAGTACTTC	CASSPGPKARYEQYF
TRBV2	.	TRBJ2-7	.	13	TGTGCCACCCGGGGGTCGGACCACTACGAGCAGTACTTC	CATRGSDHYEQYF
TRBV6-1	few	TRBJ2-5	TRBD2	14	TGTGCCAGCAGACCTAGCGGGTTACAAGAGACCCAGTACTTC	CASRPSGLQETQYF
TRBV5-5	.	TRBJ1-5	.	14	TGTGCCAGCAGCTTGTGGGGGGACAATCAGCCCCAGCATTTT	CASSLWGDNQPQHF
TRBV7-2	many	TRBJ1-4	.	16	TGTGCCAGCAGCTTAGCAACCGCGGGTGGAAATGGAAAACTGTTTTTT	CASSLATAGGNGKLFF
TRBV5-1	.	TRBJ2-5	TRBD2	16	TGCGCCAGCAGCTGGGGGGACGGCGGGGGGGAAGAGACCCAGTACTTC	CASSWGDGGGEETQYF
TRBV7-2	many	TRBJ2-1	.	15	TGTGCCAGCAGCCAAGGTAGTGTCTCCTACAATGAGCAGTTCTTC	CASSQGSVSYNEQFF
TRBV10-3	few	TRBJ2-3	.	15	TGTGCCGCCCGGGCAGGGGCGCATCCCACAGATACGCAGTATTTT	CAARAGAHPTDTQYF
TRBV6-5	.	TRBJ2-3	.	14	TGTGCCAGCAGTTACTCGAGGGGTGAGGATACGCAGTATTTT	CASSYSRGEDTQYF